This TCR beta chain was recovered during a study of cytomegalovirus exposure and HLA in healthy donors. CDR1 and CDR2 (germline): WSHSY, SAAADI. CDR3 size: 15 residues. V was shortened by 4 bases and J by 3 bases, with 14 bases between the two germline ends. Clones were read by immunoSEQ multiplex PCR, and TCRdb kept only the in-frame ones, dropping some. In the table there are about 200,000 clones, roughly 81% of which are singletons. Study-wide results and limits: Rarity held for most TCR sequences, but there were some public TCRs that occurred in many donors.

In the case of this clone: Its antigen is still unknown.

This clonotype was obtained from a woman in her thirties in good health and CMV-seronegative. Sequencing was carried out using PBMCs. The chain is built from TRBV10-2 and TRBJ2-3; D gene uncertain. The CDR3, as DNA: TGCGCCAGCAGTGTCCCACCTCCCCGGACAGATACGCAGTATTTT. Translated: CASSVPPPRTDTQYF.